This T cell receptor (beta chain) was observed in a study of OX40 agonist ivuxolimab in advanced cancers. Overall study: People who had prior anti-PD-1, anti-PD-L1 or anti-CTLA-4 therapy could take part, and less than 50% had some. Three patients got partial responses; one had hepatocellular carcinoma and two had cutaneous melanoma. Overall study results and limits: Mean expanded clone counts were higher in CD8+ than CD4+ T cells.

Germline lookup yields CDR1 MGHDK and CDR2 SYGVNS. This CDR3 is 15 amino acids long. Deletions cut 5 bases from V and 0 bases from J, with 13 bases between. Anyone with autoimmune disease history or systemic immunosuppression was excluded. With respect to this clone: Its target is unknown.

The table came from immunoSEQ multiplex PCR; TCRdb's copy has only in-frame clones and leaves some out. The data show about 58,000 clones, roughly 85% seen once. The sequences come from CD4+ or CD8+ T cells sorted from blood, collected in a trial of the OX40 agonist ivuxolimab. The gene calls are TRBV25-1 and TRBJ2-5; maybe TRBD2 (7 bases). The receptor was isolated from an adult with an advanced solid tumor such as melanoma, head and neck, liver or kidney cancer. In DNA, the CDR3 is TGTGCCAGCAGTAAGAGGGGGGGGGACCAAGAGACCCAGTACTTC. Residues: CASSKRGGDQETQYF.